Here is one TCR beta chain with its context. Antigen specificity is unknown. The record originates from a study of T cell responses to AZD1222 COVID-19 vaccine. Study-wide results and caveats: Only five to seven individuals given AZD1222 were seropositive at baseline. Two AZD1222 administrations were followed by greater Spike-specific TCR breadth and depth.

Whether given at about 4 or about 12 weeks, second doses were pooled. The table came from immunoSEQ multiplex PCR; TCRdb's copy has only in-frame clones and leaves some out. The sample yields 130,000 or so clones, around 90% seen once. Sequences were derived from peripheral blood, sampled 28 days after the second AZD1222 dose. The TCR was taken from an adult who received the AZD1222 COVID-19 vaccine.

The DNA for the CDR3 is TGCGCCAGCAGTCGGCAGTTGCCGACTAACTATGGCTACACCTTC. It specifies CASSRQLPTNYGYTF. The rearrangement joins TRBV10-1 to TRBJ1-2, with D unclear. V dropped 5 bases and J dropped 0 bases, with 13 bases sitting between them. Per germline, CDR1 WNHNN and CDR2 SYGVQD (reference sequence). CDR3 size: 15 residues.